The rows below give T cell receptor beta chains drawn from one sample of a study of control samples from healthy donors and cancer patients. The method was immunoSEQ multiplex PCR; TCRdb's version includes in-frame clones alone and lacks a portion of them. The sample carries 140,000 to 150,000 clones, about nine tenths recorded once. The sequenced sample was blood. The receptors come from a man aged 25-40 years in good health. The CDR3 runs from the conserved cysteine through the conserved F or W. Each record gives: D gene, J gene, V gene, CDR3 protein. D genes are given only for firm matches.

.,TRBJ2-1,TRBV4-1,CASSQEMRNHQYNEQFF
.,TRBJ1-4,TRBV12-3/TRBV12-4,CASSLGGNEKLFF
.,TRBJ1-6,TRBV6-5,CASWKGYNSPLHF
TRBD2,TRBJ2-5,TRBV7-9,CASKASGGPETQYF
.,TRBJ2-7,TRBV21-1,CASSKEEGSSYEQYF
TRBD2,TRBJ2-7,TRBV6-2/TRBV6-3,CASSPRYGLAAKGEQYF
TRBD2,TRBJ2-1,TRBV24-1,CATSDPPPGLAGVSSYNEQFF
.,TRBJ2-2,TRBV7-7,CASSLAGGLTGELFF
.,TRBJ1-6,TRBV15,CATSRVLTLNSPLHF
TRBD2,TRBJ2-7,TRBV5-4,CASSFSGGSSYEQYF
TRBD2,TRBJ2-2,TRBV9,CASSAVGTSLNTGELFF
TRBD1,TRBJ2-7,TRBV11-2,CASSLWTGSYEQYF
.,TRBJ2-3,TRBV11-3,CASSSQEDTQYF
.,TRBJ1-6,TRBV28,CASSLPGYNSPLHF
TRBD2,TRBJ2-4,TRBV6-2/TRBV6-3,CASSLGTSGAPKNIQYF
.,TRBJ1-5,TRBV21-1,CASSKAGTDNQPQHF
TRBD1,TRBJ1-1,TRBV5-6,CASSFPGQGLVEGTEAFF
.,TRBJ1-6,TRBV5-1,CASSLHGESSNSPLHF
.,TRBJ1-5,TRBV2,CASSEYQVGGSNQPQHF
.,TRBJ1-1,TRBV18,CASSPLDRPSVVAEAFF
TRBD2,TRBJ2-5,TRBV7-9,CASSRTSGGETQYF
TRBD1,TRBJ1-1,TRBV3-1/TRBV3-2,CASKGKGGVMNTEAFF
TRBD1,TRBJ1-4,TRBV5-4,CASSFGQVNEKLFF
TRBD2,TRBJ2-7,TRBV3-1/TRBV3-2,CASSQANSGGPPYEQYF
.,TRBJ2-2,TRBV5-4,CASSLGVGVPGELFF
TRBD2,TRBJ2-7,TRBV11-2,CASSSTSGVYEQYF
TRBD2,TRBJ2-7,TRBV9,CASSPRGGRLQYF
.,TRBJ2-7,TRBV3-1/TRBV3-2,CASSQGPFLYEQYF
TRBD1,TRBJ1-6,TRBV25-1,CASSPGMTGLRSPLHF
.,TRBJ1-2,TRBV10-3,CAISPSGSYGYTF
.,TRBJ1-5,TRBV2,CASRMGDWNQPQHF
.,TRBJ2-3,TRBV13,CASSFKPKDTQYF
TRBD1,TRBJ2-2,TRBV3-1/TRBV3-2,CASSPNPRDSSTGELFF
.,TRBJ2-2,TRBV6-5,CASKPDPGAGELFF
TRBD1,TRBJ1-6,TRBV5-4,CASSPLGQRNSPLHF
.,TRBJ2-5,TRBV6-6,CASSLTAYQETQYF
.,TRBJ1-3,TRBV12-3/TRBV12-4,CASSFQGRRTIYF
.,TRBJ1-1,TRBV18,CASSRSNGQNTEAFF
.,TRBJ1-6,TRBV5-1,CASSVQGDNSPLHF
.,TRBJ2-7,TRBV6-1,CASSESFGPYEQYF
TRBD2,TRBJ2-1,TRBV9,CASSVWGLADNEQFF
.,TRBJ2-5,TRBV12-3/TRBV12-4,CASSLLQGGTQYF
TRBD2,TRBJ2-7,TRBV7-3,CASSSSGGVSYEQYF
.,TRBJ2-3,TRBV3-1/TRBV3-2,CASSQVAFFLGADTQYF
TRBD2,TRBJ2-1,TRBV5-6,CASSLLTSFQFF
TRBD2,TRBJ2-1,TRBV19,CASSIVASGTYNEQFF
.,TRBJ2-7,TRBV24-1,CATSDLDTEQYF
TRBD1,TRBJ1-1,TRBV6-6,CASTRTGSGTEAFF
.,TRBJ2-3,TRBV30,CAWSVLGANTQYF
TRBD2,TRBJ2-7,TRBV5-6,CASSWGGEQYF
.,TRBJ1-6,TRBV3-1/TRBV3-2,CASTTRDYNSPLHF
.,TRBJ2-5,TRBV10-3,CAISESTEETQYF